The clone carrying this T cell receptor (beta chain) occurred a few times. Regions amplified from RNA transcripts were the TCR beta CDR3 regions. RT-PCR in the first round (using the HTBI primer set) targeted the TCR CDR3. In TCRdb, the multiplex PCR reads were re-called with MiXCR into one record per CDR3 protein. Altogether 450,000 to 600,000 distinct CDR3 sequences are present, just under 20% being singletons, with the ten largest covering 45% to 50%. The data originate from a study of T cells in Graves' hyperthyroidism and ophthalmopathy. Germline V gene lookup returns CDR1 SGHAT and CDR2 FQDESV (reference sequence). The CDR3 has 12 amino acids. Trimming shortened V by 5 bases and J by 6 bases, and 10 bases separated the two germline ends. Disease duration was under 3 months in the ophthalmopathy patients, who also had a Clinical Activity Score of at least 3 and a NOSPECS grade of at least 4.

The rearrangement joins TRBV11-1 to TRBJ1-2; D remains ambiguous. The sequencing sample was made of blood. The source is a man in his forties with Graves' ophthalmopathy. CDR3 sequence (DNA): TGTGCCAGCAGCGCACAGAGCCATGGCTACACCTTC. The encoded protein is CASSAQSHGYTF.